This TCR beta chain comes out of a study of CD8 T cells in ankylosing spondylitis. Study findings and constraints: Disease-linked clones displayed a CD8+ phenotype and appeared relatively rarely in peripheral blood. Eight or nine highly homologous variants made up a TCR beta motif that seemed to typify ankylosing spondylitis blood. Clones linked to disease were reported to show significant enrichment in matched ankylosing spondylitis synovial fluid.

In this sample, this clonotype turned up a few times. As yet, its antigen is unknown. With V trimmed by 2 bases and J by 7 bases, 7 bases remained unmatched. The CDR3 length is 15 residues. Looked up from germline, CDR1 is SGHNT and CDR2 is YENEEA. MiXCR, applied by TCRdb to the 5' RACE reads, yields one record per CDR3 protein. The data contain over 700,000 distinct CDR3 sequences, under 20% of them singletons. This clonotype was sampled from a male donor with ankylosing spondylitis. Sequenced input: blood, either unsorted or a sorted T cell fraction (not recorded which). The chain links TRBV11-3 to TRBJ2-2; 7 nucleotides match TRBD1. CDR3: CASSLTRQGGGELFF. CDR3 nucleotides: TGTGCCAGCAGCTTAACGAGACAGGGTGGCGGGGAGCTGTTTTTT. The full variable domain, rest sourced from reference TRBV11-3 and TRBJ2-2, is EAGVVQSPRYKIIEKKQPVAFWCNPISGHNTLYWYLQNLGQGPELLIRYENEEAVDDSQLPKDRFSAERLKGVDSTLKIQPAELGDSAVYLCASSLTRQGGGELFFGEGSRLTVL.